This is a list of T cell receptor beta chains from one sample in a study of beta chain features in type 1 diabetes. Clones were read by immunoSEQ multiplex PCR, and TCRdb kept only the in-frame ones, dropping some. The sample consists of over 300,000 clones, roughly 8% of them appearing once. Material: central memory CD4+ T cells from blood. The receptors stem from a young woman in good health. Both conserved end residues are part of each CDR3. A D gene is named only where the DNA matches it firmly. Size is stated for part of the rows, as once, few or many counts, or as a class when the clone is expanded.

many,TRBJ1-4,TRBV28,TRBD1,CASSPGQGRLGNEKLFF,TGTGCCAGCAGTCCTGGACAGGGAAGGTTGGGTAATGAAAAACTGTTTTTT
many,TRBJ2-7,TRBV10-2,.,CASTLDVGYEQYF,TGCGCCAGTACTCTGGACGTGGGATACGAGCAGTACTTC
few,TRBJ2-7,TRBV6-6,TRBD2,CASSIAGGTYEQYF,TGTGCCAGCAGCATAGCGGGAGGTACCTACGAGCAGTACTTC
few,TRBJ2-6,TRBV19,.,CASSGAGRSSGANVLTF,TGTGCCAGTAGTGGGGCTGGGAGGAGCTCTGGGGCCAACGTCCTGACTTTC
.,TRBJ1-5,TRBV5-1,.,CASSLGAGGNQPQHF,TGCGCCAGCAGCTTGGGGGCAGGGGGCAATCAGCCCCAGCATTTT
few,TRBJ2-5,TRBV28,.,CASSASSRRRKVGTQYF,TGTGCCAGCAGTGCATCGTCTAGACGGCGGAAGGTGGGGACCCAGTACTTC
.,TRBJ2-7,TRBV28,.,CASSGGGTGLYEQYF,TGTGCCAGCAGCGGCGGGGGGACAGGTCTTTATGAGCAGTACTTC
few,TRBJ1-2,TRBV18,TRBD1,CASSPYPSSGTGIYGYTF,TGTGCCAGCTCACCCTATCCCTCAAGCGGGACAGGGATCTATGGCTACACCTTC
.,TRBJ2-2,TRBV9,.,CASSEGGGDTGELFF,TGTGCCAGCAGCGAGGGCGGTGGCGACACCGGGGAGCTGTTTTTT
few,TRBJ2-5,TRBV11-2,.,CASSLEQNGKETQYF,TGTGCCAGCAGCTTAGAACAGAATGGAAAAGAGACCCAGTACTTC
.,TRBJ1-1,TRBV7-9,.,CASSPSGDGAEAFF,TGTGCCAGCAGCCCTTCCGGGGACGGAGCTGAAGCTTTCTTT
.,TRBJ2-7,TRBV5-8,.,CASSPGVAYEQYF,TGTGCCAGCAGCCCTGGGGTAGCCTACGAGCAGTACTTC
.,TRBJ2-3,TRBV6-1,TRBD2,CASRPLRGGTDTQYF,TGTGCCAGCAGACCACTCCGGGGAGGGACAGATACGCAGTATTTT
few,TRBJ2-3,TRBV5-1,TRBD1,CASSDGQGWADTQYF,TGCGCCAGCAGCGACGGACAGGGGTGGGCAGATACGCAGTATTTT
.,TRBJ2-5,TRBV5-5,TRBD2,CASSPQEREKETQYF,TGTGCCAGCAGCCCTCAGGAGCGGGAGAAAGAGACCCAGTACTTC
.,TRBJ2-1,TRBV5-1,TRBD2,CASSLSGAGEQFF,TGCGCCAGCAGCCTTAGCGGGGCGGGTGAGCAGTTCTTC
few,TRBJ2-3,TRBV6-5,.,CASSYSGTGTDTQYF,TGTGCCAGCAGTTACTCAGGGACTGGCACAGATACGCAGTATTTT
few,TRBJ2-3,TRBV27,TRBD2,CASSFVSSGTRTDTQYF,TGTGCCAGCAGTTTCGTGTCTAGCGGGACCCGCACAGATACGCAGTATTTT
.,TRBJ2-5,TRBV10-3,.,CAIGSTGTQQETQYF,TGTGCCATCGGCTCAACCGGGACACAACAAGAGACCCAGTACTTC
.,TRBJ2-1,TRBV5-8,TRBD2,CASSLFGGRGNEQFF,TGTGCCAGCAGCTTATTCGGCGGGAGAGGGAATGAGCAGTTCTTC
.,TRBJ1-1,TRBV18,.,CASSPSEGTEAFF,TGTGCCAGCTCACCATCAGAGGGCACTGAAGCTTTCTTT
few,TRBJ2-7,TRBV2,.,CASGLGYEQYF,TGTGCCAGCGGGCTCGGATACGAGCAGTACTTC
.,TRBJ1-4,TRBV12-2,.,CASRRTAATNEKLFF,TGTGCAAGTCGCCGGACGGCTGCAACTAATGAAAAACTGTTTTTT
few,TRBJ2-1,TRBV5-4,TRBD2,CASSIGLAGASYNEQFF,TGTGCCAGCAGCATCGGACTAGCGGGAGCCTCCTACAATGAGCAGTTCTTC
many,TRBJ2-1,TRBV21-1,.,CASRDKYNEQFF,TGTGCCAGCCGCGACAAGTACAATGAGCAGTTCTTC
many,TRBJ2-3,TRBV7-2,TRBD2,CASSLKGLAGVRRDTQYF,TGTGCCAGCAGCTTAAAGGGACTAGCGGGAGTCAGGCGGGATACGCAGTATTTT
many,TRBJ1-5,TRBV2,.,CASSTDSSNQPQHF,TGTGCCAGCAGTACGGACAGCAGCAATCAGCCCCAGCATTTT
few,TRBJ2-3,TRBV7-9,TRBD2,CASSRRLAGTGDTQYF,TGTGCCAGCAGCCGTAGACTAGCGGGAACGGGAGATACGCAGTATTTT
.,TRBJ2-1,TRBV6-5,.,CASRPTTGYNEQFF,TGTGCCAGCAGGCCCACCACAGGGTACAATGAGCAGTTCTTC
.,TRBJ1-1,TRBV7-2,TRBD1,CASSRQGGMNTEAFF,TGTGCCAGCAGCCGACAGGGGGGCATGAACACTGAAGCTTTCTTT
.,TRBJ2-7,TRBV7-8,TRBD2,CASSHGTSGSRTRSYEQYF,TGTGCCAGCAGCCACGGGACTAGCGGGAGTCGGACGAGGTCCTACGAGCAGTACTTC
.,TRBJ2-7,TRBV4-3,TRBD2,CASSQDPSGRSPYEQYF,TGCGCCAGCAGCCAAGATCCTAGCGGGAGGAGTCCCTACGAGCAGTACTTC